This T cell receptor (beta chain) originates from a study of blood T cell repertoires in COVID-19. Trimming took 5 bases from V and 4 from J; bases not matched to a gene: 3. The CDR3 consists of 13 residues. Per the germline V gene, CDR1 is GTSNPN and CDR2 is SVGIG (reference sequence). Sequencing was performed with immunoSEQ multiplex PCR; in TCRdb, only in-frame clones are kept and a portion is missing. This sample has roughly 230,000 clones; around 83% occur once, and the top ten carry approximately 7%. The material sequenced was peripheral blood. This chain links TRBV30 with TRBJ1-5; TRBD1 matches at 9 bases. The sequence derives from a woman aged 50 to 60 with acute or convalescent COVID-19. CDR3 coding DNA: TGTGCCTGGGCCGGGACAGGGAATCAGCCCCAGCATTTT. Translating gives CAWAGTGNQPQHF.